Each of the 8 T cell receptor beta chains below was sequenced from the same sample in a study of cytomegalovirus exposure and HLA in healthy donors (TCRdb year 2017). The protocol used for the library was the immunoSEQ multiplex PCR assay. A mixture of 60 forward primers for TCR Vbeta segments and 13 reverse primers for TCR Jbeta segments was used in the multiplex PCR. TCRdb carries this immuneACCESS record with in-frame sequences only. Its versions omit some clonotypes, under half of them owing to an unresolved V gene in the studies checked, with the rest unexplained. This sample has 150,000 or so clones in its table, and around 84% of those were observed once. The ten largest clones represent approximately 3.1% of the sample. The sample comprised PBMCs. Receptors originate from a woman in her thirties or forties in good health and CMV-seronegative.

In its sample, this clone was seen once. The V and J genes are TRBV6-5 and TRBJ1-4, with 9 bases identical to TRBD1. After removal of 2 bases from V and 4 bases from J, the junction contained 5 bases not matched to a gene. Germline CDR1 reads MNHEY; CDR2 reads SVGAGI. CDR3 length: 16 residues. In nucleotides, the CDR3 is TGTGCCAGCAGTTACGGGACAGGGTATAGTAATGAAAAACTGTTTTTT. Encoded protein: CASSYGTGYSNEKLFF.

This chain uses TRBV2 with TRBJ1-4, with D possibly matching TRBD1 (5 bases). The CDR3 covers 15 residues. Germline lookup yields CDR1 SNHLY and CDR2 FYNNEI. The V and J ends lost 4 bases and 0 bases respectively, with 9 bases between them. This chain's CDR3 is CASSVGGATNEKLFF. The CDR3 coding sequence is TGTGCCAGCAGTGTGGGGGGGGCAACTAATGAAAAACTGTTTTTT.

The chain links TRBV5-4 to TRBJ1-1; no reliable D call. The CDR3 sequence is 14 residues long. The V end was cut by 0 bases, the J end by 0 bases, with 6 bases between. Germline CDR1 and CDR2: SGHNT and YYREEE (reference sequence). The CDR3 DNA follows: TGTGCCAGCAGCTTGGTTGGGCTGAACACTGAAGCTTTCTTT. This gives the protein CASSLVGLNTEAFF.

The CDR3 DNA reads TGTGCCAGCAGTGACCCTGGGGAGGGCACTGAAGCTTTCTTT. It encodes CASSDPGEGTEAFF. The V gene is TRBV25-1, the J gene TRBJ1-1; D is ambiguous. There are 14 residues in the CDR3. Trimming left V 3 bases short and J 4 bases short, with 12 bases between. Germline CDR1 MGHDK, CDR2 SYGVNS. Full variable domain (remainder filled in from reference TRBV25-1 and TRBJ1-1): EADIYQTPRYLVIGTGKKITLECSQTMGHDKMYWYQQDPGMELHLIHYSYGVNSTEKGDLSSESTVSRIRTEHFPLTLESARPSHTSQYLCASSDPGEGTEAFFGQGTRLTVV.

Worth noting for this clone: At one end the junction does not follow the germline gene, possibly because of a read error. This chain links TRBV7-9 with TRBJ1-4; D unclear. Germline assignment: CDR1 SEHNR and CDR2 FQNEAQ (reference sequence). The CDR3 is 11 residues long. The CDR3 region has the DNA TGTTCCAGCAGCTTCGGTGAAAAACTGTTTTTT. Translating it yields CSSSFGEKLFF.

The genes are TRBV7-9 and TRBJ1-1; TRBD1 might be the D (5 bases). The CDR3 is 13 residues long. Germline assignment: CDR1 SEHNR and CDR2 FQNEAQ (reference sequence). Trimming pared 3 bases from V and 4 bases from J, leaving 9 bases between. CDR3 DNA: TGTGCCAGCAGCTTTGGCCAGGGCACTGAAGCTTTCTTT. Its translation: CASSFGQGTEAFF.

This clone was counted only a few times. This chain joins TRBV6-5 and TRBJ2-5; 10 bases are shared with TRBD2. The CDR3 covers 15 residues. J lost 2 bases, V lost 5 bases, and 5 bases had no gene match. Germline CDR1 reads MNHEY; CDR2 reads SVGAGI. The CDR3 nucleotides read TGTGCCAGCAGTCAGGCTAGCGGGAGACAAGAGACCCAGTACTTC. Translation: CASSQASGRQETQYF.

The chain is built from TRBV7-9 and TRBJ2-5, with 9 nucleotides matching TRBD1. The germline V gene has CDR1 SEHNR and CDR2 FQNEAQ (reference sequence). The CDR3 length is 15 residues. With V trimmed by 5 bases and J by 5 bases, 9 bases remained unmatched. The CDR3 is CASSPVGGTGETQYF. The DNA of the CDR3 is TGTGCCAGCAGCCCCGTGGGCGGGACAGGGGAGACCCAGTACTTC.